One sample yielded the 29 T cell receptor beta chains listed below, sequenced in a study of shared clonotypes between healthy human individuals. The method was immunoSEQ multiplex PCR; TCRdb's version includes in-frame clones alone and lacks a portion of them. The table includes more than 850,000 clones, around 78% detected once. Material for sequencing was memory CD4+ T cells from PBMCs. Noted subset: CD45RA-negative fraction. Receptors originate from a man aged 18 to 29 in good health. Some clones in this sample may be carry-over from other donors' samples.

This clone was found once. CDR3 sequence: CASSLGGRLNTEAFF. CDR3 bases: TGTGCCAGCAGCTTGGGGGGCAGACTGAACACTGAAGCTTTCTTT. The genes are TRBV5-8 and TRBJ1-1; D perhaps matches TRBD1 (5 bases). Trimming took off 0 bases at V and 0 bases at J, with 9 bases between the two ends. Germline values: CDR1 SGHTS, CDR2 YDEGEE. CDR3 size: 15 residues. Looking up the rest from reference TRBV5-8 and TRBJ1-1 gives the full variable domain: EAGVTQSPTHLIKTRGQQATLRCSPISGHTSVYWYQQALGLGLQFLLWYDEGEERNRGNFPPRFSGRQFPNYSSELNVNALELEDSALYLCASSLGGRLNTEAFFGQGTRLTVV.

The DNA for the CDR3 is TGTGCCAGCAACTTCGGTGGGCCGGAGGACAAAAACATTCAGTACTTC. Translating gives CASNFGGPEDKNIQYF. The chain employs TRBV6-4 and TRBJ2-4; D is possibly TRBD2 (5 bases). The CDR3 is made up of 16 amino acids. Trimming shortened V by 7 bases and J by 3 bases, and 19 bases separated the two germline ends. CDR1 and CDR2 from the germline V gene are MRHNA and SNTAGT.

V gene TRBV5-1 combines with J gene TRBJ2-5; tentative D call: TRBD1 (6 bases). Germline V gene sequence: CDR1 SGHRS, CDR2 YFSETQ. This CDR3 is built from 12 residues. Trimming shortened V by 6 bases and J by 2 bases, and 8 bases separated the two germline ends. CDR3 in DNA: TGCGCCAGCACCGGGACACAAGAGACCCAGTACTTC. Translating gives CASTGTQETQYF.

The rearrangement links TRBV25-1 to TRBJ1-6, with D possibly matching TRBD1 (5 bases). This CDR3 is built from 15 residues. From germline, CDR1 is MGHDK and CDR2 SYGVNS. V shed 3 bases and J shed 2 bases, with 8 bases lying between them. The CDR3 nucleotides are TGTGCCAGCAGTGAGGGGGGACCCTATAATTCACCCCTCCACTTT. Protein product: CASSEGGPYNSPLHF.

The chain recombines TRBV18 with TRBJ1-3; the match to TRBD1 covers 7 bases. This CDR3 comprises 13 residues. V was pared by 3 bases and J by 7 bases, with 3 bases of the junction left unmatched. CDR1 is KGHSH, CDR2 LQKENI, per germline. The chain's CDR3 is CASSPRGVNTIYF. CDR3 bases: TGTGCCAGCTCACCCAGGGGGGTGAACACCATATATTTT.

The count of this clone is one. This chain connects TRBV10-3 to TRBJ2-1; D might be TRBD2 (6 bases). CDR3 length: 16 amino acids. The germline V gene encodes CDR1 ENHRY and CDR2 SYGVKD. With 1 base removed from V and 7 bases from J, the gap between germline ends came to 17 bases. The CDR3 region is CAISELAASNPNEQFF. In nucleotides, the CDR3 is TGTGCCATCAGTGAGTTAGCGGCCTCAAACCCAAATGAGCAGTTCTTC.

The V call is TRBV9, the J call TRBJ2-2; the D gene is possibly TRBD2 (6 bases). Trimming cost V 4 bases and J 3 bases, with 16 bases left between them. Germline CDR1 is SGDLS and CDR2 is YYNGEE. The CDR3 extends over 16 amino acids. The CDR3 is CASSRGGVAHTGELFF. For the CDR3, the DNA is TGTGCCAGCAGCCGGGGCGGGGTAGCTCACACCGGGGAGCTGTTTTTT.

V is TRBV15 and J is TRBJ2-5, with D uncertain. Trimming left V 1 base short and J 9 bases short, with 21 bases between. This CDR3 has 16 amino acids. Germline V gene lookup returns CDR1 LNHNV and CDR2 YYDKDF (reference sequence). The CDR3 DNA follows: TGTGCCACCAGCAGAGTTCCCCTTAGAGTTACTGAGGCCCAGTACTTC. It is translated as CATSRVPLRVTEAQYF.

This clone has just a few counts. The J gene is TRBJ1-2, the V gene TRBV7-9; 9 positions agree with TRBD1. Germline CDR1 and CDR2: SEHNR and FQNEAQ (reference sequence). The CDR3 extends over 14 amino acids. V lost 1 base and J lost 8; bases outside the gene matches: 5. The CDR3 DNA reads TGTGCCAGCAGCTTAGAGACAGGGGGAGGCGGCTACACCTTC. Translated: CASSLETGGGGYTF.

The gene calls are TRBV19 and TRBJ2-4, with 8 bases that match TRBD1. Germline CDR1 is LNHDA and CDR2 is SQIVND (reference sequence). This CDR3 spans 15 amino acids. V trimming: 5 bases; J trimming: 1 base; junction bases outside the gene matches: 4. CDR3 region: CASSPGGAAKNIQYF. For the CDR3, the DNA is TGTGCCAGTAGTCCAGGGGGCGCCGCCAAAAACATTCAGTACTTC.

The chain recombines TRBV2 with TRBJ1-3; D call uncertain. The CDR3 is 15 amino acids. Germline CDR1 is SNHLY and CDR2 is FYNNEI. V was cut by 6 bases and J by 4 bases, with 16 bases left in between. The CDR3 sequence is CASSPSRGAGNTIYF. CDR3 nucleotides: TGTGCCAGCAGCCCTAGCCGGGGTGCAGGAAACACCATATATTTT.

In DNA form, the CDR3 reads TGTGCCAGCAGTTTCCTCCCGGGACAGGGGGCACTGGTAACGGACGAGCAGTACTTC. Its protein product is CASSFLPGQGALVTDEQYF. The V call is TRBV28, the J call TRBJ2-7, with 12 bases lining up with TRBD1. V lost 3 bases, J lost 5 bases, and 17 bases stayed unmatched. The germline V gene encodes CDR1 MDHEN and CDR2 SYDVKM. CDR3 length: 19 residues.

The chain's CDR3 is CASSPRSGNEQFF. The CDR3 DNA is TGTGCCAGCTCACCAAGATCGGGGAATGAGCAGTTCTTC. This chain joins TRBV18 and TRBJ2-1, with D possibly TRBD2 on 5 matching bases. The CDR3 spans 13 residues. In germline, CDR1 is KGHSH, CDR2 LQKENI. The V end lost 2 bases, the J end lost 7 bases, and 9 bases lay between the germline ends.

This chain joins TRBV13 and TRBJ2-1; possible D gene TRBD1, 6 bases. V lost 5 bases, J lost 5 bases, and 16 bases lay in between. Per the germline V gene, CDR1 is PRHDT and CDR2 is FYEKMQ (reference sequence). The CDR3 runs 15 residues. The CDR3 region is CASSPIGTNHNEQFF. The CDR3 nucleotides read TGTGCCAGCAGCCCAATAGGGACAAACCACAATGAGCAGTTCTTC.

The V and J genes are TRBV5-4 and TRBJ1-4; D is possibly TRBD1 (6 bases). V was cut by 0 bases and J by 5 bases, with 8 bases left in between. This CDR3 has 14 residues. Germline V gene lookup returns CDR1 SGHNT and CDR2 YYREEE (reference sequence). The CDR3 sequence: CASSLGQGNEKLFF. The DNA of the CDR3 is TGTGCCAGCAGCTTGGGGCAGGGGAATGAAAAACTGTTTTTT.

This chain joins TRBV28 and TRBJ1-2; maybe TRBD1 (5 bases). Germline lookup yields CDR1 MDHEN and CDR2 SYDVKM. CDR3 length equals 15 residues. V gave up 5 bases and J gave up 7 bases, with 20 bases separating them. The CDR3 reads CASSPLGGGSSGYTF. CDR3 in DNA: TGTGCCAGCAGTCCCCTGGGGGGAGGCAGCTCTGGCTACACCTTC.

The V and J genes are TRBV30 and TRBJ2-5; 11 bases align to TRBD1. The CDR3 is made up of 14 amino acids. The germline V gene encodes CDR1 GTSNPN and CDR2 SVGIG (reference sequence). Trimming at V came to 8 bases and at J to 7 bases, leaving 12 bases not matched to a gene. The CDR3 sequence is CARGDRGTGSTQYF. CDR3 nucleotide sequence: TGTGCCCGGGGGGACAGGGGGACTGGGTCGACCCAGTACTTC. The full variable domain, completed using reference TRBV30 and TRBJ2-5, is SQTIHQWPATLVQPVGSPLSLECTVEGTSNPNLYWYRQAAGRGLQLLFYSVGIGQISSEVPQNLSASRPQDRQFILSSKKLLLSDSGFYLCARGDRGTGSTQYFGPGTRLLVL.

The J gene is TRBJ1-2, the V gene TRBV14; the D is unclear. V lost 1 base and J lost 6, with 12 bases in between. This CDR3 is built from 14 residues. CDR1 and CDR2 (germline): SGHDN, FVKESK. Written as DNA, the CDR3 is TGTGCCAGCAGCCAAGGGCGGCAGGATAATGGCTACACCTTC. This encodes CASSQGRQDNGYTF.

Written as DNA, the CDR3 is TGTGCCAGCCTAGCGGGAGCCGGGTATGCAGATACGCAGTATTTT. It is translated as CASLAGAGYADTQYF. The chain links TRBV10-3 to TRBJ2-3, with 10 bases aligning to TRBD2. The V segment lost 10 bases and the J segment 4 bases; nucleotides outside the gene matches: 11. In germline, CDR1 is ENHRY, CDR2 SYGVKD. This CDR3 is 15 amino acids long.

The sample holds one count of this clone. This chain uses TRBV28 with TRBJ2-1, with D uncertain. There are 13 residues in the CDR3. Germline V gives CDR1 MDHEN, CDR2 SYDVKM. The ends were cut back, 5 bases at V and 9 bases at J, with 14 bases in the middle. Here the CDR3 reads CASSPFAVPEQFF. DNA for the CDR3: TGTGCCAGCAGTCCATTTGCCGTCCCTGAGCAGTTCTTC.

The chain is built from TRBV6-1 and TRBJ2-2; TRBD2 matches 9 bases. J was trimmed by 7 bases and V by 4 bases; bases with no gene match: 4. This CDR3 is 14 amino acids long. Per germline, CDR1 MNHNS and CDR2 SASEGT. The CDR3 bases are TGTGCCAGCAGTGGGGGACTAGCTAACGGGGAGCTGTTTTTT. Translated, it gives CASSGGLANGELFF.

Here the CDR3 reads CASSLPGTGRYGYTF. The CDR3 DNA sequence: TGTGCCAGCAGTTTACCCGGGACAGGGCGCTATGGCTACACCTTC. The V and J genes are TRBV28 and TRBJ1-2; 9 bases align to TRBD1. The trim removed 2 bases at V and 4 bases at J, leaving 5 bases unmatched. Germline V CDR1 and CDR2: MDHEN, SYDVKM. The CDR3 is 15 residues long.

The chain uses TRBV29-1 and TRBJ1-4, with unresolved D. Germline lookup yields CDR1 SQVTM and CDR2 ANQGSEA. The CDR3 contains 12 residues. The V gene lost 7 bases and the J gene lost 6 bases, with 12 bases spanning the gap. CDR3 amino acids: CSAGESDEKLFF. CDR3 DNA sequence: TGCAGCGCTGGAGAATCGGATGAAAAACTGTTTTTT.

The CDR3 coding sequence is TGTGCCAGCAGCCAAGTCGGGCCGCTAGCGGAGGAAACGCAGTATTTT. Encoded protein: CASSQVGPLAEETQYF. The chain combines TRBV4-2 with TRBJ2-3; 7 bases are shared with TRBD2. The CDR3 sequence is 16 residues long. V was clipped by 1 base and J by 9 bases; unmatched bases: 13. CDR1 is LGHNA, CDR2 YNFKEQ, per germline.

The rearrangement links TRBV28 to TRBJ2-4; D uncertain. Germline V gene lookup returns CDR1 MDHEN and CDR2 SYDVKM. V lost 6 bases and J lost 4, with 16 bases in between. This CDR3 is 15 amino acids long. The CDR3 DNA reads as TGTGCCAGCAGCCCTCCCCATGGTACAAAAAACATTCAGTACTTC. As protein: CASSPPHGTKNIQYF.

V is TRBV28 and J is TRBJ1-2; D is undetermined. Trimming pared 5 bases from V and 3 bases from J, leaving 28 bases between. From germline, CDR1 is MDHEN and CDR2 SYDVKM. There are 19 residues in the CDR3. CDR3 region: CASSRLVMGGRRVDYGYTF. The CDR3 nucleotides are TGTGCCAGCAGTCGTCTCGTGATGGGCGGACGAAGAGTGGACTATGGCTACACCTTC.

The gene calls are TRBV4-1 and TRBJ2-2, with TRBD1 matching over 7 bases. This CDR3 is 16 amino acids long. From germline, CDR1 is MGHRA and CDR2 YSYEKL. V trimming: 3 bases; J trimming: 3 bases; junction bases outside the gene matches: 7. The CDR3 loop is CASSHTDRAYTGELFF. The CDR3 DNA follows: TGCGCCAGCAGCCACACCGACAGGGCCTACACCGGGGAGCTGTTTTTT.

The V and J genes are TRBV27 and TRBJ1-4; tentatively, D is TRBD1 (6 bases). Trimming shortened V by 4 bases and J by 2 bases, and 11 bases separated the two germline ends. CDR1 and CDR2 (germline): MNHEY, SMNVEV (reference sequence). This CDR3 spans 15 amino acids. The CDR3 region is CASSSSGATNEKLFF. DNA of the CDR3: TGTGCCAGCAGTTCCTCAGGGGCCACTAATGAAAAACTGTTTTTT.

Note on this clone: The sample has other DNA sequences that encode this CDR3 too. J is TRBJ2-6 and V is TRBV27; D call uncertain. This CDR3 comprises 14 residues. Trimming removed 3 bases from V and 0 bases from J, with 3 bases in between. Germline V gene data show CDR1 as MNHEY and CDR2 as SMNVEV (reference sequence). The DNA of the CDR3 is TGTGCCAGCAGTTTCGGCTCTGGGGCCAACGTCCTGACTTTC. As protein: CASSFGSGANVLTF.